This record looks at one TCR beta chain sequence and its context. The antigen it recognizes is unknown. Within one base of it there is no much larger clone, and no base qualities were kept. TCRbeta CDR3 regions were amplified from genomic DNA using the immunoSEQ Assay, a bias-controlled multiplex PCR. The paper's data handling went like this. Within the assay, amplification of reference gene primers was used to estimate how many nucleated cells each sample contained. Sequence reads were collapsed and filtered to measure the absolute abundance of every unique TCRbeta CDR3 rearrangement. For each sample, productive Simpson clonality was calculated as the square root of Simpson's diversity index over productive rearrangements. TCRdb took this table from immuneACCESS and kept in-frame rearrangements with V and J called. Such tables lack part of the clones; where checked against another copy, unresolved V genes explain under half of the gap, and the rest is unexplained. Clonal size and the V and J genes are those of that table, whereas D and trimming came from the DNA. The table for this sample lists about 230,000 clones; roughly 80% of them were counted only once. Together, the top ten hold approximately 8.7% of the sample.

The data are from a study of blood T cell repertoires in COVID-19 (dated by TCRdb to the early 2020s). About the investigation overall: Samples covering the acute and convalescent phases of COVID-19 were provided by collaborators in the United States, Italy and Spain. A freely available public database, intended as a resource for researchers studying the immune response to SARS-CoV-2, is where the repertoires were released. Samples came from the ongoing ImmuneRACE study (first 160 participants) plus 1,254 subjects from 6 global collaborators. Sample metadata almost always included a de-identified subject ID, COVID-19 status, age in years and sex. Deeply sampled blood TCRbeta repertoires from subjects exposed to, actively infected with, or recovered from COVID-19 were included in the dataset. Where available, HLA class I and class II types were obtained from metadata supplied by the sample provider rather than from assay-based typing. The prospective study material was composed of cDNA or gDNA derived from T cells, B-cell-depleted T cells, or PBMCs. On the study overall, not on this receptor specifically: The quantity of clinical and demographic metadata differed by source and by participant and was supplied without curation.

The collaborating institutions used their own protocols to collect whole blood in K2EDTA tubes. For TCRbeta analysis, collaborator samples were shipped as frozen whole blood, as isolated PBMCs, or as DNA extracted from either sample type. Trimmed from V: 0 bases; trimmed from J: 9 bases; junction bases lacking a gene match: 7. In the germline V gene, CDR1 corresponds to SGHAT and CDR2 to FQNNGV. The CDR3 contains 15 residues, cysteine and phenylalanine counted. Only the CDR3 part of the read is kept: 45 bases, read in frame from the first base. The chain is encoded by TRBV11-2 joined to TRBJ2-1, with 8 middle bases fitting TRBD2. The sample comprised peripheral blood. This TCR came from an elderly woman with acute or convalescent COVID-19. The DNA is as follows: TGTGCCAGCAGCTTAGATCCGGGGGGGATAGGTGAGCAGTTCTTC. Its translation reads: CASSLDPGGIGEQFF.